The 2 T cell receptor beta chains given below trace back to one sample, sequenced in a study of cytomegalovirus exposure and HLA in healthy donors. PCR employed 60 Vbeta and 13 Jbeta primers. The assay was immunoSEQ multiplex PCR, and TCRdb's table has in-frame clones only and misses some. Of some 120,000 clones in the sample, 60% to 85% were seen once. Material: PBMCs. The source of these receptors is a woman in her forties in good health and CMV-seropositive.

The rearrangement joins TRBV4-2 to TRBJ2-2; 11 bases fit TRBD2. Germline trimming cut 0 bases from V and 5 bases from J; bases unmatched to any gene: 5. Germline loops: CDR1 LGHNA, CDR2 YNFKEQ. CDR3 length: 17 amino acids. CDR3 residues: CASSQESSGGGTGELFF. The CDR3 nucleotides read TGTGCCAGCAGCCAAGAAAGTAGCGGGGGGGGTACCGGGGAGCTGTTTTTT.

A few counts support this clone. The chain links TRBV7-9 to TRBJ2-1; D might be TRBD1 (5 bases). CDR3 length: 14 residues. Germline V lookup: CDR1 SEHNR, CDR2 FQNEAQ (reference sequence). The V and J ends lost 1 base and 15 bases respectively, with 19 bases between them. CDR3 sequence (DNA): TGTGCCAGCAGCTTAGTAGGGGCCTTCACTGCCTCGTTCTTC. Amino acids: CASSLVGAFTASFF.